Given below is one TCR beta chain in context. Germline-derived CDR1 and CDR2 are SGHTA and FQGNSA. Trimming removed 1 base from V and 3 bases from J, with 12 bases in between. There are 16 residues in the CDR3. The data were taken from a study of blood T cell repertoires in COVID-19. Study-wide background: The origin of the acute and convalescent COVID-19 samples was the United States, Italy and Spain.

Clones were read by immunoSEQ multiplex PCR, and TCRdb kept only the in-frame ones, dropping some. This sample yields roughly 57,000 clones, of which roughly 90% are seen a single time; about 18% belongs to the top ten. The chain has TRBV7-2 and TRBJ1-4; D is unclear. Specimen: peripheral blood. The receptor's source is a human donor in a cohort sampled during active COVID-19. The CDR3 DNA follows: TGTGCCAGCAGCTTAGAAGGTTGGAGATCTAATGAAAAACTGTTTTTT. It codes for CASSLEGWRSNEKLFF. The full variable domain, completed using reference TRBV7-2 and TRBJ1-4, is GAGVSQSPSNKVTEKGKDVELRCDPISGHTALYWYRQSLGQGLEFLIYFQGNSAPDKSGLPSDRFSAERTGGSVSTLTIQRTQQEDSAVYLCASSLEGWRSNEKLFFGSGTQLSVL.